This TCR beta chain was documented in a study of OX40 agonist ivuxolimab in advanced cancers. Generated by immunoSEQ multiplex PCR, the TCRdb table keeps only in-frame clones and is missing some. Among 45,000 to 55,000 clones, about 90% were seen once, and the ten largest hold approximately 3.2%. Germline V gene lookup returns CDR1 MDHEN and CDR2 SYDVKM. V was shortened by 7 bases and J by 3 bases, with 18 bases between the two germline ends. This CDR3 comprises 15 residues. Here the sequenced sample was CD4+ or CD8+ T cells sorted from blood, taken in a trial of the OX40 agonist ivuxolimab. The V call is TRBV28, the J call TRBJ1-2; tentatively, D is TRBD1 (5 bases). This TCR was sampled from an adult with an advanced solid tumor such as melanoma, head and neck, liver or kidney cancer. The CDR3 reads CASNPPGAGDYGYTF. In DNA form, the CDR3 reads TGTGCCAGCAATCCGCCCGGGGCGGGAGACTATGGCTACACCTTC.